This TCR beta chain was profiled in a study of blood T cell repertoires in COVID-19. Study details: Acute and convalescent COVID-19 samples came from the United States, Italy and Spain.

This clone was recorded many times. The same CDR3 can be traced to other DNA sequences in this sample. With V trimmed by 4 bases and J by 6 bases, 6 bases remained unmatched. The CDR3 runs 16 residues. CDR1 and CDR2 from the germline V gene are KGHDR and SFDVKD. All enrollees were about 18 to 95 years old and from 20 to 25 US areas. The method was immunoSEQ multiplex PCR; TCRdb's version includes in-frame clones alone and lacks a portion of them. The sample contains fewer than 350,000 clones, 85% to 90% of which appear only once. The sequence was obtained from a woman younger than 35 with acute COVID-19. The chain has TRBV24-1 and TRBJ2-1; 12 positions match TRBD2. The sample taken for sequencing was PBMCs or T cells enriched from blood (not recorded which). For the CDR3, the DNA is TGTGCCACCAGTGACTCCGGGACTAGCGGGTTCAATGAGCAGTTCTTC. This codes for CATSDSGTSGFNEQFF.